This note documents a single TCR beta chain sequence. The antigen remains unidentified. The germline V and J ends were trimmed by 2 bases and 7 bases, with 11 bases remaining between them. This CDR3 comprises 13 residues. This specimen comes from a study of post-analysis software for immune sequencing data. The study's findings and limits: Samples sharing a preparation batch grouped tightly together when assessed by F measure. Elevated frequency relative to controls characterized roughly 5 TRBV segments in patients, TRBV5-6, TRBV5-1 and TRBV20-1 among them.

Unique molecular identifiers were present in the TCR beta cDNA libraries. When roughly 0.85 to 11 million T cells were used, they gave 500,000 or so cDNA molecules. In TCRdb, the PCR reads were re-called with MiXCR into one record per CDR3 protein. The sample carries 700,000 to 900,000 distinct CDR3 sequences, 40% to 55% recorded once. V is TRBV12-3 or TRBV12-4 and J is TRBJ1-2; D not resolved. The sequenced sample consisted of blood. The sequence was obtained from a girl aged 5 to 17 with multiple sclerosis. CDR3 DNA sequence: TGTGCCAGCAGTTTAAAGGCAGGTGGTGGCTACACCTTC. Its translation: CASSLKAGGGYTF.